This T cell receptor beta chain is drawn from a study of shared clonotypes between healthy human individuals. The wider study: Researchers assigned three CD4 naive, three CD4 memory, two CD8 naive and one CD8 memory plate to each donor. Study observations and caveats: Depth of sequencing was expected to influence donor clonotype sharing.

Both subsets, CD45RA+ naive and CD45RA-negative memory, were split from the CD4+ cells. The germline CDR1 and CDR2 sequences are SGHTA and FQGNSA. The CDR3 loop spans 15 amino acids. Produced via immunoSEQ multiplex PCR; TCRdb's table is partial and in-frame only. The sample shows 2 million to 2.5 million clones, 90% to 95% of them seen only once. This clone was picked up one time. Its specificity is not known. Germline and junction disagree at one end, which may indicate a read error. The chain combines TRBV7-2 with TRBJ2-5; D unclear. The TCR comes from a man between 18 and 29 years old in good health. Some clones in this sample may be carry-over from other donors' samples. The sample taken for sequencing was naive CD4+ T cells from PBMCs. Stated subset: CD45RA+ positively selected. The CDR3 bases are TGTGCCAGCAGCGTAGCCCCCAGGTCTTATGAGACCCAGTACTTC. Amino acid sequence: CASSVAPRSYETQYF.